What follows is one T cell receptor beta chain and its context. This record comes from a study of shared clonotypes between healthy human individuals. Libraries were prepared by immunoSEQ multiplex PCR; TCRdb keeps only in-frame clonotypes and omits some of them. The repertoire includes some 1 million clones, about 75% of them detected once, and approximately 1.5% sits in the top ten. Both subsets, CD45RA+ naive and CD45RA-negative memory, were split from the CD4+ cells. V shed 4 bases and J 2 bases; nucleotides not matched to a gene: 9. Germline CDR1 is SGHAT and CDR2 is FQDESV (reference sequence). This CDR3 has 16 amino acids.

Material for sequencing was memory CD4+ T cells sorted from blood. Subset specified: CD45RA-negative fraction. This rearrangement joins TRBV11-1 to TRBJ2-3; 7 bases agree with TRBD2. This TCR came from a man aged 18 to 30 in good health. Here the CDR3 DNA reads TGTGCCAGCAGCTCTACTGGGCGGGGGTCCACAGATACGCAGTATTTT. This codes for CASSSTGRGSTDTQYF. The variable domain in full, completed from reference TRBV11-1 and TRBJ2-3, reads EAEVAQSPRYKITEKSQAVAFWCDPISGHATLYWYRQILGQGPELLVQFQDESVVDDSQLPKDRFSAERLKGVDSTLKIQPAELGDSAMYLCASSSTGRGSTDTQYFGPGTRLTVL.